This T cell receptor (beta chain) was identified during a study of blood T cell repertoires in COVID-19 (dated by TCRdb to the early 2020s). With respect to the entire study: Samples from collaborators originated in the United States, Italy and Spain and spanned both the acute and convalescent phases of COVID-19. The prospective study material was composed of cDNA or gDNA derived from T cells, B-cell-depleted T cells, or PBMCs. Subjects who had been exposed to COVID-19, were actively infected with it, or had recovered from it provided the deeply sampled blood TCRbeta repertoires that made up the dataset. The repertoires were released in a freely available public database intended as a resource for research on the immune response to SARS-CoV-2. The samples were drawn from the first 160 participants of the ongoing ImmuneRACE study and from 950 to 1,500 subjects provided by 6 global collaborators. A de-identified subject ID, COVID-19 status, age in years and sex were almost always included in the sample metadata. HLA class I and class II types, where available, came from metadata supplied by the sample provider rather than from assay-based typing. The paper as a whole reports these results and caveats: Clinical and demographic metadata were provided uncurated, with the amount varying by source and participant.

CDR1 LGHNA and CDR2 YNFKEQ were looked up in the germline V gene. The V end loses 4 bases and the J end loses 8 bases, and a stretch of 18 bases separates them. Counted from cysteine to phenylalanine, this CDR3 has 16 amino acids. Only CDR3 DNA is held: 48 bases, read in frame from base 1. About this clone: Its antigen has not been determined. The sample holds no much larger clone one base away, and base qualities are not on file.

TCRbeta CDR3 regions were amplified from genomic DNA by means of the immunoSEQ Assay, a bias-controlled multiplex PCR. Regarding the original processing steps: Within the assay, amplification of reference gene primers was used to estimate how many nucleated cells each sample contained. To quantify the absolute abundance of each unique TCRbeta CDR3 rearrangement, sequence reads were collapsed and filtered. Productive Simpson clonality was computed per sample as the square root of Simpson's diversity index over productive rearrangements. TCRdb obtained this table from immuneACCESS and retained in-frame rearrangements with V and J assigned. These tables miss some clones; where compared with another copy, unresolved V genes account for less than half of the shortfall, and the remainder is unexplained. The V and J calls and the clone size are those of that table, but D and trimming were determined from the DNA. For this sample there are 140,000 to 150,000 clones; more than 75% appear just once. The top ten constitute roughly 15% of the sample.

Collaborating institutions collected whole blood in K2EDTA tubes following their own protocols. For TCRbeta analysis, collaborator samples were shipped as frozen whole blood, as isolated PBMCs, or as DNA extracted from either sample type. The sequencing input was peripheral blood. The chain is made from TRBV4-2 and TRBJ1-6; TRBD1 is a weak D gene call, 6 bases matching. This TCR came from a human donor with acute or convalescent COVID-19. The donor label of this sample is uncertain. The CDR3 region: CASSPEMGHLHSPLHF. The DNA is TGTGCCAGCAGCCCGGAGATGGGACATCTCCATTCACCCCTCCACTTT.